This T cell receptor (beta chain) was sequenced during a study of cytomegalovirus exposure and HLA in healthy donors (dated by TCRdb to about 2017). About the study as a whole: An earlier analysis of approximately 550 of the donors reported approximately 300 Gb of sequence data and some 100 million unique TCR beta sequences from around 200 million T cells. Rather than drawing on any new phenotypic data, the later analysis identified candidate immune exposures from TCR beta sequences and the way those sequences occurred across donors. The study profiled the T cell repertoires of more than 500 subjects by immunosequencing and related them to cytomegalovirus serostatus. To predict cytomegalovirus infection status, the study brought together high-throughput TCR immunosequencing, statistical association of individual TCRs with disease status, and machine learning. A later analysis re-examined previously published TCR beta repertoires from 500 to 700 donors and added high-resolution HLA genotyping to investigate patterns of TCR occurrence. In a later genetic analysis, genome-wide SNP genotypes for about three fifths of the roughly 670 donors were used, and that subset was treated as a discovery cohort. Four or five DR-DQ haplotypes were treated as single units for association and clustering because of strong linkage in the cohort. Donor age, sex, ethnicity and CMV serostatus were compiled together with the repertoire data. Among a few hundred genotyped donors of the cohort, an average of roughly 240,000 unique TCR beta nucleotide sequences were sequenced per donor, approximately 20% of them non-productive. The number of typed donors differed by locus: roughly 629-640 for A, B, C, DRB1 and DQB1; 522 for DQA1; 606 for DPA1; and 400 to 480 for DPB1. Every discovery cohort repertoire had been produced on one sequencing platform. HLA typing included class I and class II loci at four-digit resolution. The study was designed to test whether signatures of past pathogen exposure could be identified by cataloging public T cell receptors. An earlier analysis of several hundred of the donors used high-throughput TCR beta sequencing to judge whether each TCR beta V gene segment behaved as functional or pseudogenic. The genetic ancestry cluster associated with self-reported Caucasian donors included around 76% of the 398 genotyped donors. In addition to the first cohort of 650 to 750 subjects, a separate validation cohort of approximately 130 different subjects was used. An early release that covered about 640 HLA-typed donors contained 250 to 350 gigabases of sequencing data and tens of millions of unique TCR sequences. General conclusions and limits of the study: In this cohort, only TCR beta chains were sequenced, and detectable features were limited by the absence of alpha or paired-chain data. Several of the top co-occurrence clusters appeared to be linked to parvovirus B19, influenza, CMV and Epstein-Barr virus, according to a later analysis. A later analysis found that HLA-associated TCR beta chains were more clonally expanded and had lower generation probabilities than equally common non-associated chains. The presence/absence analyses assumed that sequencing depth was roughly uniform across donors, and that assumption may not be true. Most TCR sequences were seen in very few donors, while some public TCRs were found in many individuals. In a later genetic analysis, a missense DCLRE1C variant was associated with V-gene and J-gene trimming of TCR beta chains, and the association was replicated in an independent cohort. According to a later analysis, most CMV-associated TCR beta chains appeared to be HLA-restricted, and the HLA associations seemed to be driven largely by CMV exposure. CMV serostatus was the only immune exposure information available for the cohort. In an earlier analysis of fewer than 750 of the donors, most TCR beta V segments were observed in productive rearrangements about 87% or about 30% of the time, broadly matching IMGT annotations. The classifier was reported to diagnose cytomegalovirus status with high specificity and sensitivity in both the original cohort and the validation cohort. When HLA alleles, especially DR and DQ, strongly co-occurred, attributing TCR associations to individual alleles was difficult. A further reported finding was that TCR beta sequences accurately predicted the HLA-A and HLA-B alleles for most subjects in the first cohort. According to a later analysis, TCR association rates differed among HLA loci, with DRB1 alleles showing the most associated TCRs and HLA-C alleles showing the fewest. Compared with the approximately 710-donor mean, donors in an Asian-associated ancestry cluster had fewer N-insertions in productive TCRs, according to a later genetic analysis. Correlated functional status among segregating V segments might be attributable to linkage disequilibrium, but an unknown experimental factor could not be ruled out. Because HLA typing was unavailable for some donors at each locus, only the typed subset was used in association tests. It was suggested by the authors that the approach could potentially be generalized to other disease states and immunological phenotypes. The earlier analysis of around 600 of the donors excluded roughly 16 rarely observed V segments, including chromosome 9 orphons, because counts were too low. A cluster of highly shared sequence variants was judged likely to be a technical artifact of the sequencing pipeline. In vitro tests confirmed that a few of the cytomegalovirus-associated TCR beta chains recognize cytomegalovirus antigens. In a later analysis, some 17,000 TCR beta sequences were associated with specific HLA alleles at a false discovery rate of 0.05. The study listed 150 to 200 TCR beta chains as associated with cytomegalovirus.

In total, roughly 710 healthy bone marrow donors made up the cohort. At the time of sampling, all cohort members were nominally healthy, though unrecorded immune exposures were likely present. The donor was CMV seropositive and belonged to the group of more than 250 seropositive cohort members. A peripheral blood sample was collected from each donor, and TCR beta sequencing was performed on peripheral blood mononuclear cells. The Qiagen DNeasy Blood Extraction Kit was used to extract genomic DNA from the blood cell samples. The library relied on the immunoSEQ multiplex PCR assay. For the multiplex PCR, a mixture combining 60 forward primers for TCR Vbeta segments and 13 reverse primers for TCR Jbeta segments was used. The CDR3 region of rearranged TCR beta genes was amplified from genomic DNA with a multiplex PCR assay. Amplified TCR beta libraries were sequenced as 87-base-pair reads on the Illumina HiSeq System. The authors' analysis ran thus. A later analysis counted about 80 million unique TCR beta chains across the 700 or so repertoires, and 9.5 million to 11 million of these chains were shared by at least two donors. To remove PCR and sequencing errors, raw reads were error-corrected and collapsed into unique sequences using a nearest-neighbor algorithm that merged closely related sequences. Alignment of CDR3 sequences to IMGT reference sequences was used to assign V, D and J gene segments. For a sequence to be retained, a match of at least six nucleotides to both a V gene segment and a J gene segment was required. A rearrangement counted as productive if the CDR3 had no stop codons and remained in frame with V and J, and every other rearrangement counted as non-productive. Following IMGT convention, CDR3 was defined as the stretch from the second conserved V-encoded cysteine up to the conserved J-encoded phenylalanine. The earlier analysis of approximately 590 of the donors excluded any sequence lacking an unambiguous match to a single V gene segment. An earlier analysis of 587 of the donors classified V segments as functional when productive rearrangements were above 56.7% and as segregating when the standard deviation between donors was above 5%. A statistical classification framework was built for diagnosing cytomegalovirus status from the catalog of TCR beta chain sequences. V and J gene assignment, in a later analysis, came from comparing TCR nucleotide sequences with IMGT/GENE-DB human TR gene sequences. In a later analysis, CDR3 sequences and most-parsimonious VDJ recombination scenarios were assigned using the TCRdist pipeline. In a later analysis, each TCR beta chain was defined by its CDR3 amino acid sequence together with its V-gene family, and reads without a unique V-gene family were excluded. As a way to deal with suspected cross-contamination and a sequencing artifact, a later analysis dropped hundreds of nucleotide sequences that were highly shared and had low generation probability. In a later analysis, a clonal expansion index was calculated for each public chain from normalized within-repertoire ranks of inferred template counts. In a later analysis, generation probabilities were computed with a VDJ recombination model fitted to out-of-frame rearrangements, and the resulting probabilities were checked against IGoR. In a later analysis, TCR-TCR, TCR-HLA and TCR-CMV co-occurrence was scored with hypergeometric tests, and a repertoire-size bias correction was applied to TCR pairs. A later analysis estimated false discovery rates by permuting HLA or CMV assignments 20 times. A later analysis grouped co-occurring TCRs with DBSCAN, adding TCRdist sequence similarity when clustering within HLA-allele-positive subsets. Co-occurrence clustering excluded repertoires with fewer than 30,000 or more than 120,000 public chains, plus five with anomalous nucleotide sharing. The source is immuneACCESS, and TCRdb retained only in-frame sequences with V and J called. Part of the clones is not carried over; for the studies checked, unresolved V genes explain less than half of this, and the remainder is unexplained. From that table come the V and J calls and clone size; the DNA was used to work out D and trimming. The sample has about 120,000 clones on record, roughly 82% of them singletons. About 2.8% of the sample goes to the ten largest clones.

Comment on this clone: The antigen this receptor binds is unknown. No clone much larger than this one lies a single base away; base qualities are absent.

Sequencing was done on a sample of PBMCs. The TCR comes from a woman aged 40 to 50 in good health and CMV-seropositive.

The nucleotide sequence is given as TGTGCCAGTAGTATCAGCCAGGTGCTGGGGCCCCAGCATTTT. Its translation is CASSISQVLGPQHF. The chain was built from TRBV19 and TRBJ1-5; the D gene identity is not certain. Reading the germline V gene (reference sequence) gives CDR1 LNHDA and CDR2 SQIVND. The CDR3 sequence holds 14 residues, the cysteine and phenylalanine included. Here the CDR3 DNA is all that survives: 42 bases in frame from base 1. V is reduced by 3 bases and J by 9 bases, leaving a spacing of 15 bases between them. Outside the CDR3, residues come from the reference TRBV19 and TRBJ1-5 proteins, so the full variable domain is: DGGITQSPKYLFRKEGQNVTLSCEQNLNHDAMYWYRQDPGQGLRLIYYSQIVNDFQKGDIAEGYSVSREKKESFPLTVTSAQKNPTAFYLCASSISQVLGPQHFGDGTRLSIL.